The present TCR beta chain was sequenced within a study of T-cell reconstitution after alpha-beta-depleted transplantation in children. General study findings and limits: Surviving thymic progenitors and recipient T cells were the source of high TCRbeta diversity at day 60 in some patients. At around two months after transplant, the alpha-beta T cells were reportedly derived from several hundred expanded clones that came from non-depleted graft cells. T-cell counts and diversity were attributed mostly to newly produced T cells one year after transplant.

A library of TCRbeta sequences, prepared with unique molecular identifiers, was generated. TCRdb called the PCR reads again in MiXCR, with one record for every CDR3 protein. This table has roughly 790,000 distinct CDR3 sequences, around 17% appearing once. Note on this clonotype: Its target is not known.

The sample here was PBMCs, mostly from graft donor cells, taken 360 days after TCRalphabeta/CD19-depleted stem cell transplant. The TCR originated in a male patient younger than 18 who had a stem cell transplant for acute lymphoblastic leukemia, so the T cells may come from the graft donor.

This CDR3 reads CSVEDRGQGVNEQFF. In DNA form, the CDR3 reads TGCAGCGTTGAAGATCGGGGACAGGGTGTCAATGAGCAGTTCTTC. The rearrangement links TRBV29-1 to TRBJ2-1; TRBD1 aligns across 9 bases. Germline V gene data show CDR1 as SQVTM and CDR2 as ANQGSEA. V lost 0 bases to trimming and J lost 6 bases; unmatched junction nucleotides: 6. The length of the CDR3 is 15 residues.